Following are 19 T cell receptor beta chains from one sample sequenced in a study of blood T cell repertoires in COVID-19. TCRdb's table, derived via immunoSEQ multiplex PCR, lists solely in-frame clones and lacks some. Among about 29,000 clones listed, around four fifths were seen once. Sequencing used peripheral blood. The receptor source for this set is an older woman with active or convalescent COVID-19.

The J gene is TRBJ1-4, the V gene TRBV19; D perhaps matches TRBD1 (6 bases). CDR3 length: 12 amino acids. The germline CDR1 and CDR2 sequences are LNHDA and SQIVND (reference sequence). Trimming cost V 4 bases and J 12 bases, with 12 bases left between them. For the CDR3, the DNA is TGTGCCAGTAGTAGAGCACAGGGCGAACTGTTTTTT. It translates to CASSRAQGELFF.

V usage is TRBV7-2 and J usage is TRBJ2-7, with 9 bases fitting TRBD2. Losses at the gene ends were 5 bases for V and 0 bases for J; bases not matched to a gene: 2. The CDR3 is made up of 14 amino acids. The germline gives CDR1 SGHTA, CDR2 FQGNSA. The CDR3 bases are TGTGCCAGCAGCATTAGCGGGAGCTCCTACGAGCAGTACTTC. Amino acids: CASSISGSSYEQYF. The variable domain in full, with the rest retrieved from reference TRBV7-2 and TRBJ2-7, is GAGVSQSPSNKVTEKGKDVELRCDPISGHTALYWYRQSLGQGLEFLIYFQGNSAPDKSGLPSDRFSAERTGGSVSTLTIQRTQQEDSAVYLCASSISGSSYEQYFGPGTRLTVT.

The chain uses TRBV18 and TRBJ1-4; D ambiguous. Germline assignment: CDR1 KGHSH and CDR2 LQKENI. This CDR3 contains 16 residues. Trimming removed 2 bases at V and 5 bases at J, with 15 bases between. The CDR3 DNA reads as TGTGCCAGCTCACCATCTTACCTAGGAGAGAATGAAAAACTGTTTTTT. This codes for CASSPSYLGENEKLFF.

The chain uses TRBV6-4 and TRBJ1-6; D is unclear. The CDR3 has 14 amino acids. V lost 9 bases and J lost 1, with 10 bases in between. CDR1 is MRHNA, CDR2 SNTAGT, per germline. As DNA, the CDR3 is TGTGCCAGTGCGTCTGATTCCTATAATTCACCCCTCCACTTT. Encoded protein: CASASDSYNSPLHF.

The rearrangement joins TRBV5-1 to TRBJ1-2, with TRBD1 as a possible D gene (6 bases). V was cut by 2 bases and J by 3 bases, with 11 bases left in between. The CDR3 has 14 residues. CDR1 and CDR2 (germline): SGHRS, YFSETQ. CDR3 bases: TGCGCCAGCAGCTTTACGAACAGGGACTATGGCTACACCTTC. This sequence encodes CASSFTNRDYGYTF.

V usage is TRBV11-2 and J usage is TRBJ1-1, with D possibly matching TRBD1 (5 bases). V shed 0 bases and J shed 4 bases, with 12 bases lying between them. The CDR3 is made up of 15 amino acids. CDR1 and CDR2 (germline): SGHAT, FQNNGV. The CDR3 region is CASSLDPGGSTEAFF. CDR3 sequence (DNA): TGTGCCAGCAGCTTAGATCCGGGGGGGAGCACTGAAGCTTTCTTT.

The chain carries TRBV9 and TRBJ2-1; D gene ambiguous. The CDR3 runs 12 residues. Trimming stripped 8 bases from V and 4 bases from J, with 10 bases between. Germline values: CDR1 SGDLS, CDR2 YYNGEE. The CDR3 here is CASGGTYNEQFF. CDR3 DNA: TGTGCCAGTGGTGGCACATACAATGAGCAGTTCTTC.

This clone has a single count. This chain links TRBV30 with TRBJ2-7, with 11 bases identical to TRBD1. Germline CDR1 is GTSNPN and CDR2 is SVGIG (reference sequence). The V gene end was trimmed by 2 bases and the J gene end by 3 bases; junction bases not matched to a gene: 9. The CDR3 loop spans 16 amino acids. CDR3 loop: CAWSYHGTGGIYEQYF. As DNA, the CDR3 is TGTGCCTGGAGTTATCACGGGACAGGGGGGATCTACGAGCAGTACTTC.

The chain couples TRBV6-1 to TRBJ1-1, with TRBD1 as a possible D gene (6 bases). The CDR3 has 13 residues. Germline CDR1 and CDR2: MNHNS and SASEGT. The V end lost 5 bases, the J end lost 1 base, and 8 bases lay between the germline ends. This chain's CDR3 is CASSWDTNTEAFF. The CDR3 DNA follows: TGTGCCAGCAGTTGGGACACGAACACTGAAGCTTTCTTT.

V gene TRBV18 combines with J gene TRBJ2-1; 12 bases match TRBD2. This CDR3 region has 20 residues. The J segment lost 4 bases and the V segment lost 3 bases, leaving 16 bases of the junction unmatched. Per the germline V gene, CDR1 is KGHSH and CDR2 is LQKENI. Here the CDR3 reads CASSPVRTSGEPPSYNEQFF. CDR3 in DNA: TGTGCCAGCTCACCCGTCAGGACTAGCGGGGAACCGCCCTCTTACAATGAGCAGTTCTTC. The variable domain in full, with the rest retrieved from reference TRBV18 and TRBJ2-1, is NAGVMQNPRHLVRRRGQEARLRCSPMKGHSHVYWYRQLPEEGLKFMVYLQKENIIDESGMPKERFSAEFPKEGPSILRIQQVVRGDSAAYFCASSPVRTSGEPPSYNEQFFGPGTRLTVL.

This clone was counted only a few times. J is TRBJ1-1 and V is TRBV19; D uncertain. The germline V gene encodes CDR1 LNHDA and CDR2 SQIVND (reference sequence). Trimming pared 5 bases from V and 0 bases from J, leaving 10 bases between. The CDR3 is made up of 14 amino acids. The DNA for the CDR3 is TGTGCCAGTAGTCTCTTCTTATTGAACACTGAAGCTTTCTTT. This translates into CASSLFLLNTEAFF.

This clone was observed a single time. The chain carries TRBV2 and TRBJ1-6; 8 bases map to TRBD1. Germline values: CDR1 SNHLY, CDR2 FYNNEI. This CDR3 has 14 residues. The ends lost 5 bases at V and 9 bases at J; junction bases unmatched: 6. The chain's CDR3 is CASSQIQGGSPLHF. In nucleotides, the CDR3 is TGTGCCAGCAGTCAAATACAGGGGGGTTCACCCCTCCACTTT.

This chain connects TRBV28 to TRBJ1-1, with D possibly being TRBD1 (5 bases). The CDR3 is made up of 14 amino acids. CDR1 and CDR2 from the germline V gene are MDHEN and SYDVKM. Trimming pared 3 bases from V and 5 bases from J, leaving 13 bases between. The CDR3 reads CASSFRSRVTEAFF. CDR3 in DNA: TGTGCCAGCAGTTTTCGGAGCAGGGTTACTGAAGCTTTCTTT.

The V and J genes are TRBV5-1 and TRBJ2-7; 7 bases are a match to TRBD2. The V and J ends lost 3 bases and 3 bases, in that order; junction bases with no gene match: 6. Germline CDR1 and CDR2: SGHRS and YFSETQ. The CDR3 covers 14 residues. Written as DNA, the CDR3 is TGCGCCAGCAGCTATTCGGGCGGGAGCTACGAGCAGTACTTC. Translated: CASSYSGGSYEQYF.

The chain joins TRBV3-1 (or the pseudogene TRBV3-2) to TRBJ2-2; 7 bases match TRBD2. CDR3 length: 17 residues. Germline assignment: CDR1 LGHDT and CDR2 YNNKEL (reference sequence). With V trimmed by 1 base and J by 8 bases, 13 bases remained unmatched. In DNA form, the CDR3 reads TGTGCCAGCAGCCAAGCCCTGGGGAGGGCGGGAGCGGGGGAGCTGTTTTTT. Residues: CASSQALGRAGAGELFF.

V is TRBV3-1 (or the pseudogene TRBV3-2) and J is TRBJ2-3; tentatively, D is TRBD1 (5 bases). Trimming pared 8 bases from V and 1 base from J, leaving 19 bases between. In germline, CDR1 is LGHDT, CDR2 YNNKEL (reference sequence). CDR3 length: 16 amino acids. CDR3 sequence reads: CASEPAALGGTDTQYF. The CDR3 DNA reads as TGTGCCAGCGAGCCTGCCGCGTTAGGGGGCACAGATACGCAGTATTTT.

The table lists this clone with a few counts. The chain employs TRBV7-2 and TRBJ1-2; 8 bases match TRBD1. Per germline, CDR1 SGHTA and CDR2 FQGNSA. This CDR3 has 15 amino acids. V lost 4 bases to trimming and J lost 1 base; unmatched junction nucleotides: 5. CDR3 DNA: TGTGCCAGCAGCTCAACAGGGGGACTTAACTATGGCTACACCTTC. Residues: CASSSTGGLNYGYTF. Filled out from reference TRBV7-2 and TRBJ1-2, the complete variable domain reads GAGVSQSPSNKVTEKGKDVELRCDPISGHTALYWYRQSLGQGLEFLIYFQGNSAPDKSGLPSDRFSAERTGGSVSTLTIQRTQQEDSAVYLCASSSTGGLNYGYTFGSGTRLTVV.

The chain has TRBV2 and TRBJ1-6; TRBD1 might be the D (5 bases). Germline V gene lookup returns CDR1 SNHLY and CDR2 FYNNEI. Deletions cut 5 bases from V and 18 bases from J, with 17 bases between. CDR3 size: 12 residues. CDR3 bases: TGTGCCAGCAGTCAACAGGTCCCTAGGCCCCACTTT. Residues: CASSQQVPRPHF.

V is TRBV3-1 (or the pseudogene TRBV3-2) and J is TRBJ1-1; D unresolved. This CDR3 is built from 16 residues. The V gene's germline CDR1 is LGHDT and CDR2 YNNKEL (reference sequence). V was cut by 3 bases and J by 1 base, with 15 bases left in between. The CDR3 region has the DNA TGTGCCAGCAGCCACCTAGTCCGCCGGGAGAACACTGAAGCTTTCTTT. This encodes CASSHLVRRENTEAFF.